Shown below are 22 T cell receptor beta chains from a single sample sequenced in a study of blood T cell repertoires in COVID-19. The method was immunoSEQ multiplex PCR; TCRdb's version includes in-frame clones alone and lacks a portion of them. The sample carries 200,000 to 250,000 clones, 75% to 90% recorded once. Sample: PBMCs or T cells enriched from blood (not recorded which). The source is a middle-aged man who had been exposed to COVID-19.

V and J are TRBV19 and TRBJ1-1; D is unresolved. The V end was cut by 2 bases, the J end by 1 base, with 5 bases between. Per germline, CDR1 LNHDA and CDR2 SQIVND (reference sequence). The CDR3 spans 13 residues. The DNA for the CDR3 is TGTGCCAGTAGTATATCTAGGAACACTGAAGCTTTCTTT. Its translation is CASSISRNTEAFF.

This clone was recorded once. CDR3 bases: TGTGCCAGCAGCTTAAGCCACAGGCGTAATGAAAAACTGTTTTTT. It specifies CASSLSHRRNEKLFF. J is TRBJ1-4 and V is TRBV7-8; D possibly corresponds to TRBD1 (5 bases). CDR3 length equals 15 residues. V lost 2 bases to trimming and J lost 4 bases, with 11 bases between them. The V gene's germline CDR1 is SGHVS and CDR2 FQNEAQ.

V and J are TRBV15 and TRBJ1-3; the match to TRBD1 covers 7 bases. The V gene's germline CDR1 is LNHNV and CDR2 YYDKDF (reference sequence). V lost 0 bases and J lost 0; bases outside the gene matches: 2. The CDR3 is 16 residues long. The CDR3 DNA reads TGTGCCACCAGCAGAGACAGGGGGTCCTCTGGAAACACCATATATTTT. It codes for CATSRDRGSSGNTIYF.

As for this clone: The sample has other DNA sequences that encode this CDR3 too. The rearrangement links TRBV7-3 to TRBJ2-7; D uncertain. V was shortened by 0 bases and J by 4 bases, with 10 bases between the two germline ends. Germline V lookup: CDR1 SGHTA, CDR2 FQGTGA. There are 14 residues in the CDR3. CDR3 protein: CASSLTLLGYEQYV. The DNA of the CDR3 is TGTGCCAGCAGCTTAACGTTACTCGGGTACGAGCAGTACGTC.

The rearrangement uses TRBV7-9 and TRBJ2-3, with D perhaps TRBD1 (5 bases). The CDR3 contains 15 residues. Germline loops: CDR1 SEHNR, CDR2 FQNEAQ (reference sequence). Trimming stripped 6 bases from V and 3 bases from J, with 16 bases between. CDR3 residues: CASSYLPGITDTQYF. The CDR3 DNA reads TGTGCCAGCAGTTATCTTCCAGGGATTACAGATACGCAGTATTTT.

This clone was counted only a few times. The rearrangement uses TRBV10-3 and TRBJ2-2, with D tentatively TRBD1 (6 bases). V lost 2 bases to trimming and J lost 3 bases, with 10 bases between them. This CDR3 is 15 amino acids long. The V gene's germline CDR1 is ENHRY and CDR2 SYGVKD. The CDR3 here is CAISERRGDTGELFF. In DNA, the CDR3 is TGTGCCATCAGTGAGCGCAGGGGCGACACCGGGGAGCTGTTTTTT.

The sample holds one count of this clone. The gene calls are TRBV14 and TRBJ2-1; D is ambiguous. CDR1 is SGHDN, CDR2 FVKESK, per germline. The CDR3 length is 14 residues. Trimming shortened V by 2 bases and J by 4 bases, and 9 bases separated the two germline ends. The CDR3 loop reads CASSQRGAYNEQFF. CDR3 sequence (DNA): TGTGCCAGCAGCCAAAGAGGCGCATACAATGAGCAGTTCTTC.

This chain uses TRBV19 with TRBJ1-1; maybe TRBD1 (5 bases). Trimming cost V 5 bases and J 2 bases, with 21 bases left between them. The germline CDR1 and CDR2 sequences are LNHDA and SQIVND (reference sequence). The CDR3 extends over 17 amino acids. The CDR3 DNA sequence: TGTGCCAGTAGTTCCCTGGCGGACACCAAGATTAACACTGAAGCTTTCTTT. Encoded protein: CASSSLADTKINTEAFF.

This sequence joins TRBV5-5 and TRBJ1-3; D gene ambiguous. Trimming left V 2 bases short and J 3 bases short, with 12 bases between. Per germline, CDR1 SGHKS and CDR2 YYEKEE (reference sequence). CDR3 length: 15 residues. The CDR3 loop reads CASSLISGIGNTIYF. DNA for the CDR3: TGTGCCAGCAGCTTAATATCAGGCATTGGAAACACCATATATTTT.

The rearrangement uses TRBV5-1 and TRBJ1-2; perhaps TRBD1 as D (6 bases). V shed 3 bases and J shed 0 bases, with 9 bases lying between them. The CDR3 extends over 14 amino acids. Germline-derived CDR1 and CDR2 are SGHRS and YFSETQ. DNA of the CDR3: TGCGCCAGCAGCTCGCAGGGGTCTAACTATGGCTACACCTTC. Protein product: CASSSQGSNYGYTF.

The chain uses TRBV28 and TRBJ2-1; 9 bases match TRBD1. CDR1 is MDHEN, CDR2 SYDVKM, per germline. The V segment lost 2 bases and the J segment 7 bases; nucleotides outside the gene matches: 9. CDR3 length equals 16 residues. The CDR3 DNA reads TGTGCCAGCAGTTTACGGACAGGGGATATTGGAAATGAGCAGTTCTTC. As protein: CASSLRTGDIGNEQFF.

This CDR3 reads CASSPQSSGSLTGELFF. As DNA, the CDR3 is TGTGCCAGCTCACCACAGTCTAGCGGGAGTCTCACCGGGGAGCTGTTTTTT. This rearrangement joins TRBV18 to TRBJ2-2; 10 bases agree with TRBD2. The CDR3 is made up of 17 amino acids. Per germline, CDR1 KGHSH and CDR2 LQKENI. Trimming took 1 base from V and 4 from J; bases not matched to a gene: 6. Complete variable domain (other parts from reference TRBV18 and TRBJ2-2): NAGVMQNPRHLVRRRGQEARLRCSPMKGHSHVYWYRQLPEEGLKFMVYLQKENIIDESGMPKERFSAEFPKEGPSILRIQQVVRGDSAAYFCASSPQSSGSLTGELFFGEGSRLTVL.

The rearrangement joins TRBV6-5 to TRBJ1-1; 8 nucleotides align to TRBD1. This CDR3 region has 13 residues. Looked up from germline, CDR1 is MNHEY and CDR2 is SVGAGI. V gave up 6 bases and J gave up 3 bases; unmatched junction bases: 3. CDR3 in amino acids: CASSPDRDTEAFF. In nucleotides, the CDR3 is TGTGCCAGCAGCCCGGACAGGGACACTGAAGCTTTCTTT.

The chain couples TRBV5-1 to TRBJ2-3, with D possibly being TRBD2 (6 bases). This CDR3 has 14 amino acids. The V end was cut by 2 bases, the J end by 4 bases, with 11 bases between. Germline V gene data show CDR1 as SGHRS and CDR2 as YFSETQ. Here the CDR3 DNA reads TGCGCCAGCAGCTTTTTGCGGGAACCAGATACGCAGTATTTT. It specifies CASSFLREPDTQYF. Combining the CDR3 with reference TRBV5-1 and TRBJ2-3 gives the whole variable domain KAGVTQTPRYLIKTRGQQVTLSCSPISGHRSVSWYQQTPGQGLQFLFEYFSETQRNKGNFPGRFSGRQFSNSRSEMNVSTLELGDSALYLCASSFLREPDTQYFGPGTRLTVL.

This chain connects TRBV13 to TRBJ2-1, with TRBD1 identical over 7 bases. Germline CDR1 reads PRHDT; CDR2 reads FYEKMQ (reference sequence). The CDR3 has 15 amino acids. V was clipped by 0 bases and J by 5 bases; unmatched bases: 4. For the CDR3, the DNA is TGTGCCAGCAGCTTAGGGGACAGGTTCGACAATGAGCAGTTCTTC. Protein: CASSLGDRFDNEQFF.

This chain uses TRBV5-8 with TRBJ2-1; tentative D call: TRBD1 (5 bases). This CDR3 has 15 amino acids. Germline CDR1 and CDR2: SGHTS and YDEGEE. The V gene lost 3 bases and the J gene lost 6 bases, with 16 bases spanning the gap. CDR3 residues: CASSSGQQFFNEQFF. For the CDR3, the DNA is TGTGCCAGCAGCTCAGGGCAACAGTTTTTCAATGAGCAGTTCTTC.

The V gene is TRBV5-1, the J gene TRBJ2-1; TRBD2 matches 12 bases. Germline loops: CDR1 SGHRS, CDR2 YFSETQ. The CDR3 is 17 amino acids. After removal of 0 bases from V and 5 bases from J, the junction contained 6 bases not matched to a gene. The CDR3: CASSLALAGGLDNEQFF. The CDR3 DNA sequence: TGCGCCAGCAGCTTGGCGCTAGCGGGGGGGCTCGACAATGAGCAGTTCTTC.

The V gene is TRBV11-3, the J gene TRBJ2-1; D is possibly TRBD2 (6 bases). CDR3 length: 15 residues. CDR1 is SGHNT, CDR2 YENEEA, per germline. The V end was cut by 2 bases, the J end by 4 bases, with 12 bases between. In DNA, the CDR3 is TGTGCCAGCAGCTTATACAGCGGGCAATACAATGAGCAGTTCTTC. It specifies CASSLYSGQYNEQFF. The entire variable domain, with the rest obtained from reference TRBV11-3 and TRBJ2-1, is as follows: EAGVVQSPRYKIIEKKQPVAFWCNPISGHNTLYWYLQNLGQGPELLIRYENEEAVDDSQLPKDRFSAERLKGVDSTLKIQPAELGDSAVYLCASSLYSGQYNEQFFGPGTRLTVL.

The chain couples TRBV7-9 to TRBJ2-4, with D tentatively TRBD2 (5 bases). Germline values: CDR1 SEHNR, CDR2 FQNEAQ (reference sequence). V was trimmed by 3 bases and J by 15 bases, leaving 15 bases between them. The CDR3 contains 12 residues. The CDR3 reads CASSFEGPLWYF. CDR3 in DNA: TGTGCCAGCAGCTTTGAGGGTCCGCTATGGTACTTC.

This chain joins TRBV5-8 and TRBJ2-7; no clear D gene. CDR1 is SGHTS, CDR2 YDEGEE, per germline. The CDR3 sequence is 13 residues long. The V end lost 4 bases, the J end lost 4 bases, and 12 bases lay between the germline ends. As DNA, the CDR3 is TGTGCCAGCAGCCTGAAGCCCTTTTACGAGCAGTACGTC. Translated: CASSLKPFYEQYV.

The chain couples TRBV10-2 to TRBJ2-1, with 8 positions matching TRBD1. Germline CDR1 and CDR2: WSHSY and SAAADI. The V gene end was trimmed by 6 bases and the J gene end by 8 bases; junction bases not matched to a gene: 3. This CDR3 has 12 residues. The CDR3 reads CASRDRGDEQFF. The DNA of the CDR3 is TGCGCCAGCAGAGACAGGGGTGATGAGCAGTTCTTC.

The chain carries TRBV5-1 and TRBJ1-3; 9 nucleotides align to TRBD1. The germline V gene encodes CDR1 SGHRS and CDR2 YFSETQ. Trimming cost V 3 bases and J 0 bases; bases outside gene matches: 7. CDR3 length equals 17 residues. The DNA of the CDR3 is TGCGCCAGCAGCTACAGACAGGGGGGTCTCTCTGGAAACACCATATATTTT. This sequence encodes CASSYRQGGLSGNTIYF.